Below are 14 T cell receptor beta chains sequenced from a single sample in a study of PD-L1 blockade in urothelial cancer. Data came from immunoSEQ multiplex PCR; TCRdb stores just in-frame clones and leaves some out. Of 35,000 to 50,000 clones in the sample, 70% to 90% were seen once. The sample in question was PBMCs, obtained around atezolizumab (anti-PD-L1) treatment. The receptors stem from a woman in her sixties or seventies with urothelial cancer.

This rearrangement joins TRBV4-1 to TRBJ1-5, with D possibly matching TRBD1 (6 bases). The V gene lost 5 bases and the J gene lost 5 bases, with 7 bases spanning the gap. The germline gives CDR1 MGHRA, CDR2 YSYEKL. CDR3 length: 12 amino acids. As DNA, the CDR3 is TGCGCCAGCAGCGCAGGGGATCAGCCCCAGCATTTT. Encoded protein: CASSAGDQPQHF.

This chain joins TRBV28 and TRBJ1-5, with TRBD1 as a possible D gene (5 bases). CDR1 and CDR2 from the germline V gene are MDHEN and SYDVKM. Trimming took off 7 bases at V and 5 bases at J, with 27 bases between the two ends. This CDR3 has 18 residues. The DNA for the CDR3 is TGTGCCAGCACCACCTATTTCTGGGGGACTGGAGTCGATCAGCCCCAGCATTTT. This encodes CASTTYFWGTGVDQPQHF.

This clone turned up a few times. This chain connects TRBV7-9 to TRBJ1-2, with D maybe TRBD1 (6 bases). V gave up 5 bases and J gave up 5 bases, with 18 bases separating them. Germline V gene lookup returns CDR1 SEHNR and CDR2 FQNEAQ (reference sequence). This CDR3 region has 15 residues. CDR3 nucleotides: TGTGCCAGCAGCCGACCCGGACAGTTTCCTTATGGCTACACCTTC. It specifies CASSRPGQFPYGYTF.

The gene calls are TRBV7-8 and TRBJ1-6, with D unresolved. V was cut by 2 bases and J by 7 bases, with 9 bases left in between. The germline V gene encodes CDR1 SGHVS and CDR2 FQNEAQ. The CDR3 spans 14 residues. The DNA of the CDR3 is TGTGCCAGCAGCTTATTAGGACTAAATTCACCCCTCCACTTT. Its protein is CASSLLGLNSPLHF.

This chain links TRBV7-2 with TRBJ2-4; tentatively, D is TRBD2 (6 bases). CDR1 and CDR2 (germline): SGHTA, FQGNSA. The V end lost 1 base, the J end lost 6 bases, and 19 bases lay between the germline ends. The CDR3 extends over 17 amino acids. The CDR3 reads CASSLGYRREWGNIQYF. CDR3 bases: TGTGCCAGCAGCTTAGGGTACAGACGGGAGTGGGGAAACATTCAGTACTTC.

V usage is TRBV29-1 and J usage is TRBJ1-4, with 8 bases lining up with TRBD1. V lost 6 bases, J lost 8 bases, and 8 bases stayed unmatched. Germline-derived CDR1 and CDR2 are SQVTM and ANQGSEA. The CDR3 contains 13 residues. The CDR3 DNA reads as TGCAGCGTCTCCGGGACAGGCTTGGAAAAACTGTTTTTT. Encoded protein: CSVSGTGLEKLFF.

The chain is built from TRBV27 and TRBJ1-2, with TRBD1 matching 7 bases. With 3 bases clipped from V and 4 bases from J, the junction kept 11 bases outside the gene matches. The CDR3 is made up of 16 amino acids. Germline V gene lookup returns CDR1 MNHEY and CDR2 SMNVEV (reference sequence). The CDR3 here is CASSFLGQAEGYGYTF. CDR3 nucleotide sequence: TGTGCCAGCAGTTTCCTAGGACAGGCGGAGGGCTATGGCTACACCTTC.

The rearrangement joins TRBV10-2 to TRBJ1-4; D not resolved. This CDR3 spans 14 amino acids. Germline values: CDR1 WSHSY, CDR2 SAAADI. Trimming stripped 5 bases from V and 3 bases from J, with 10 bases between. The CDR3 bases are TGCGCCAGCAGTAAGGAGTACGCTAATGAAAAACTGTTTTTT. Translated, it gives CASSKEYANEKLFF.

The gene calls are TRBV9 and TRBJ2-7; D possibly corresponds to TRBD2 (6 bases). The CDR3 is 15 residues long. V lost 0 bases, J lost 1 base, and 11 bases lay in between. Germline V gives CDR1 SGDLS, CDR2 YYNGEE. CDR3 DNA sequence: TGTGCCAGCAGCGTAGCTCCGGGGGAGTCCTACGAGCAGTACTTC. Its protein is CASSVAPGESYEQYF.

The rearrangement uses TRBV4-1 and TRBJ2-7, with D possibly matching TRBD1 (6 bases). The CDR3 length is 14 residues. V lost 2 bases and J lost 4, with 12 bases in between. CDR1 is MGHRA and CDR2 is YSYEKL in the germline V gene. The DNA for the CDR3 is TGCGCCAGCAGCCAATTGGGACAAAATTACGAGCAGTACTTC. As protein: CASSQLGQNYEQYF.

Comment on this clone: Germline and junction disagree at one end, which may indicate a read error. The V gene is TRBV28, the J gene TRBJ1-2; 9 bases are a match to TRBD1. From germline, CDR1 is MDHEN and CDR2 SYDVKM. The CDR3 runs 13 residues. The DNA of the CDR3 is TGTGCCAGCAGTTTGGCGGGACAGGGCCTCTTCCCTTTC. This codes for CASSLAGQGLFPF.

The CDR3 region has the DNA TGTGCCAGCAGCCGGTATGGCGTAGCGGGATTATACGAGCAGTACTTC. The encoded protein is CASSRYGVAGLYEQYF. The J gene is TRBJ2-7, the V gene TRBV5-4, with 8 bases fitting TRBD2. CDR1 and CDR2 from the germline V gene are SGHNT and YYREEE (reference sequence). Trimming removed 4 bases from V and 4 bases from J; junction bases left unmatched: 13. The CDR3 length is 16 residues.

V is TRBV7-9 and J is TRBJ1-5; 7 bases map to TRBD1. CDR3 length equals 13 residues. CDR1 and CDR2 from the germline V gene are SEHNR and FQNEAQ (reference sequence). The J segment lost 6 bases and the V segment lost 2 bases, leaving 1 base of the junction unmatched. CDR3 region: CASSLSGGQPQHF. The DNA for the CDR3 is TGTGCCAGCAGCTTATCAGGGGGTCAGCCCCAGCATTTT. Full variable domain (missing parts from reference TRBV7-9 and TRBJ1-5): DTGVSQNPRHKITKRGQNVTFRCDPISEHNRLYWYRQTLGQGPEFLTYFQNEAQLEKSRLLSDRFSAERPKGSFSTLEIQRTEQGDSAMYLCASSLSGGQPQHFGDGTRLSIL.

The chain links TRBV19 to TRBJ1-2, with TRBD1 matching over 8 bases. The CDR3 is made up of 14 amino acids. Germline V gene sequence: CDR1 LNHDA, CDR2 SQIVND (reference sequence). The J segment lost 3 bases and the V segment lost 5 bases, leaving 5 bases of the junction unmatched. CDR3 amino acids: CASSPDRVDYGYTF. Written as DNA, the CDR3 is TGTGCCAGTAGTCCGGACAGGGTCGACTATGGCTACACCTTC. The full variable domain, in which reference TRBV19 and TRBJ1-2 provide the parts outside the CDR3, is DGGITQSPKYLFRKEGQNVTLSCEQNLNHDAMYWYRQDPGQGLRLIYYSQIVNDFQKGDIAEGYSVSREKKESFPLTVTSAQKNPTAFYLCASSPDRVDYGYTFGSGTRLTVV.